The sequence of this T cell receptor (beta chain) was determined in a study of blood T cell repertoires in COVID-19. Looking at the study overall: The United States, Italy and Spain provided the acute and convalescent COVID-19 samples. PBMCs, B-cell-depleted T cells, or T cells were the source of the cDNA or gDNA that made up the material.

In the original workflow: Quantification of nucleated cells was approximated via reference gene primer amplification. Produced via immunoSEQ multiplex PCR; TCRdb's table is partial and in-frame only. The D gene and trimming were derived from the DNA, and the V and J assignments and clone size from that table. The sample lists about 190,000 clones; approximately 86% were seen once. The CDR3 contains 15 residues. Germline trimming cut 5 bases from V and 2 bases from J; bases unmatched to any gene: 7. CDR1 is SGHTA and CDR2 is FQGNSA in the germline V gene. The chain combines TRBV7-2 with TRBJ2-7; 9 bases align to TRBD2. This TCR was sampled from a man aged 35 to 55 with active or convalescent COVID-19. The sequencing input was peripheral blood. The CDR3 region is CASSQSGGFPYEQYF. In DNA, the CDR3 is TGTGCCAGCAGCCAAAGCGGGGGGTTCCCCTACGAGCAGTACTTC. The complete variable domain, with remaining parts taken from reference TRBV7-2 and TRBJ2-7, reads GAGVSQSPSNKVTEKGKDVELRCDPISGHTALYWYRQSLGQGLEFLIYFQGNSAPDKSGLPSDRFSAERTGGSVSTLTIQRTQQEDSAVYLCASSQSGGFPYEQYFGPGTRLTVT.